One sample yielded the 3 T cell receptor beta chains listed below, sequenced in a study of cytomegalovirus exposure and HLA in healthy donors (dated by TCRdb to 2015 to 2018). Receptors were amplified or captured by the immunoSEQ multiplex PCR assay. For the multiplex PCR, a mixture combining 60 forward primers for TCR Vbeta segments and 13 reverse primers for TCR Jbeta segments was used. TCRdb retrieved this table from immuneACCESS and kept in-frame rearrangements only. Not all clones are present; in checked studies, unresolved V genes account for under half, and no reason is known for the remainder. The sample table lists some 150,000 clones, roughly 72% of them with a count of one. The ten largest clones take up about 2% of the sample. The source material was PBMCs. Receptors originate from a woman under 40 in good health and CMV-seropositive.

CDR3 nucleotides: TGTGCCAGTAGTATAGAAGGGAGGCAGCCCCAGCATTTT. This encodes CASSIEGRQPQHF. This rearrangement joins TRBV19 to TRBJ1-5; D not certain. The CDR3 is 13 residues long. Germline-derived CDR1 and CDR2 are LNHDA and SQIVND (reference sequence). Trimming removed 0 bases from V and 7 bases from J, with 7 bases in between. Using reference TRBV19 and TRBJ1-5 for the parts outside the CDR3, the full variable domain is DGGITQSPKYLFRKEGQNVTLSCEQNLNHDAMYWYRQDPGQGLRLIYYSQIVNDFQKGDIAEGYSVSREKKESFPLTVTSAQKNPTAFYLCASSIEGRQPQHFGDGTRLSIL.

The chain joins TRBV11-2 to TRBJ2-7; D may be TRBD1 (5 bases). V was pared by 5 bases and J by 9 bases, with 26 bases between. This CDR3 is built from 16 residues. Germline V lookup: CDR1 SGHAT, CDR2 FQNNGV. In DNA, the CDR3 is TGTGCCAGCAGCGCCCTAAGAAATCGACGTATAACAGGGCAGTACTTC. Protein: CASSALRNRRITGQYF.

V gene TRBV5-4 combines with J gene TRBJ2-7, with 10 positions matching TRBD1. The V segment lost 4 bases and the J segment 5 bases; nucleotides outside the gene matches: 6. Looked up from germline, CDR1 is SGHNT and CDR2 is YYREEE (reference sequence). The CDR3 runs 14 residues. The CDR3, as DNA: TGTGCCAGCAGCCGACAGGGGGCTATCAACGAGCAGTACTTC. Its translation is CASSRQGAINEQYF.